This T cell receptor beta chain stems from a study of post-analysis software for immune sequencing data. Background on the study: As for disease course, relapsing-remitting, secondary progressive and progressive-relapsing multiple sclerosis were all included.

This clonotype was detected ten times or more. Its antigen remains unknown. Prepared TCR beta cDNA libraries contained unique molecular identifiers. TCRdb re-analysed the PCR reads in MiXCR, keeping a single row per CDR3 protein. The sample lists about half a million distinct CDR3 sequences, less than 40% occurring once. V shed 3 bases and J shed 4 bases, with 10 bases lying between them. The CDR3 length is 12 residues. CDR1 is DFQATT and CDR2 is SNEGSKA in the germline V gene (reference sequence). Study outcomes and limitations: Comparison of patients with controls showed 5 or 6 TRBV segments more frequent in patients, TRBV5-6, TRBV5-1 and TRBV20-1 among them. Analysis by F measure revealed that same-batch samples clustered strongly together. Significantly lower normalized Chao1 diversity was found in patients with multiple sclerosis relative to controls.

Sequenced sample: blood. This sequence originates from a girl under 18 with multiple sclerosis. The chain carries TRBV20-1 and TRBJ2-7; no clear D. This chain's CDR3 is CSASLGQYEQYF. The CDR3 coding sequence is TGCAGTGCTAGTTTGGGCCAGTACGAGCAGTACTTC.